Shown below are 22 T cell receptor beta chains from a single sample sequenced in a study of CD8+ T cells in alopecia areata. The authors extracted RNA and reverse transcribed it into cDNA as the sequencing template. The assay was immunoSEQ multiplex PCR, and TCRdb's table has in-frame clones only and misses some. The table has roughly 150,000 clones, around half seen once. The input for sequencing was CD8+ T cells sorted from blood, taken at week 0. These receptors all stem from a human donor with alopecia areata.

This sequence joins TRBV4-3 and TRBJ2-7; D gene ambiguous. From germline, CDR1 is LGHNA and CDR2 YSLEER. CDR3 length: 13 residues. V lost 2 bases and J 1 base, leaving 6 bases between the germline ends. The CDR3 coding sequence is TGCGCCAGCAGCCAATTGGGGTCCTACGAGCAGTACTTC. It is translated as CASSQLGSYEQYF.

The J gene is TRBJ2-1, the V gene TRBV11-2, with D perhaps TRBD1 or TRBD2 (5 bases each). The CDR3 is 13 amino acids. V lost 5 bases and J lost 7, with 12 bases in between. In germline, CDR1 is SGHAT, CDR2 FQNNGV. CDR3 nucleotides: TGTGCCAGCAGCCTAGGGTGGGGGAATGAGCAGTTCTTC. Translation gives CASSLGWGNEQFF.

This clone was counted a single time. The genes are TRBV29-1 and TRBJ1-1; 12 bases line up with TRBD1. The germline gives CDR1 SQVTM, CDR2 ANQGSEA. This CDR3 is 13 amino acids long. The trim removed 6 bases at V and 6 bases at J, leaving 5 bases unmatched. The CDR3 region has the DNA TGCAGCGTGGCAGGGACAGGGGGCCCTGAAGCTTTCTTT. This codes for CSVAGTGGPEAFF.

The count of this clone is one. The V gene is TRBV9, the J gene TRBJ2-5, with TRBD2 matching 7 bases. With V trimmed by 3 bases and J by 3 bases, 2 bases remained unmatched. This CDR3 is 13 amino acids long. CDR1 is SGDLS and CDR2 is YYNGEE in the germline V gene. Here the CDR3 DNA reads TGTGCCAGCAGCGGAGGGACTAAAGAGACCCAGTACTTC. Its protein product is CASSGGTKETQYF.

V gene TRBV6-5 combines with J gene TRBJ2-4; either TRBD1 or TRBD2 may supply D (5 bases each). Per germline, CDR1 MNHEY and CDR2 SVGAGI. This CDR3 has 14 residues. The V end lost 8 bases, the J end lost 1 base, and 12 bases lay between the germline ends. In DNA form, the CDR3 reads TGTGCCAGCCGGAGAGGGGAGGCCAAAAACATTCAGTACTTC. This encodes CASRRGEAKNIQYF.

The CDR3 nucleotides are TGTGCCTGGAGTGCGGGCAGTCCTGAAGCTTTCTTT. The encoded protein is CAWSAGSPEAFF. V is TRBV30 and J is TRBJ1-1; no clear D. V was cut by 1 base and J by 6 bases, with 9 bases left in between. The V gene's germline CDR1 is GTSNPN and CDR2 SVGIG (reference sequence). This CDR3 comprises 12 residues.

This chain connects TRBV6-6 to TRBJ1-5; D remains ambiguous. This CDR3 spans 12 amino acids. Per germline, CDR1 MNHNY and CDR2 SVGAGI (reference sequence). Trimming removed 7 bases from V and 9 bases from J, with 13 bases in between. For the CDR3, the DNA is TGTGCCAGCACCATCGGCAGCTTGCCCCAGCATTTT. This translates into CASTIGSLPQHF.

The V and J genes are TRBV7-6 and TRBJ2-3; 12 nucleotides align to TRBD2. The CDR3 runs to 15 residues. The V gene end was trimmed by 5 bases and the J gene end by 6 bases; junction bases not matched to a gene: 6. Germline V gene data show CDR1 as SGHVS and CDR2 as FNYEAQ. This CDR3 is CASSPTGLAGDTQYF. CDR3 sequence (DNA): TGTGCCAGCAGCCCTACCGGACTAGCGGGGGATACGCAGTATTTT.

The V and J genes are TRBV10-3 and TRBJ1-2; possibly TRBD1 for D (5 bases). V was trimmed by 1 base and J by 3 bases, leaving 9 bases between them. CDR3 size: 14 residues. Looked up from germline, CDR1 is ENHRY and CDR2 is SYGVKD. The CDR3 coding sequence is TGTGCCATCAGTGAGTGGGGGAAGGACTATGGCTACACCTTC. Its protein is CAISEWGKDYGYTF.

This clone was picked up a small number of times. The chain couples TRBV30 to TRBJ2-7; TRBD2 aligns across 8 bases. The CDR3 covers 15 residues. The V gene's germline CDR1 is GTSNPN and CDR2 SVGIG (reference sequence). J gave up 4 bases and V 0 bases, and 8 bases lay outside the gene matches. The CDR3 here is CAWSVSPGGGYEQYF. CDR3 coding DNA: TGTGCCTGGAGTGTCTCCCCCGGGGGGGGATACGAGCAGTACTTC.

The genes are TRBV9 and TRBJ2-1; D gene unclear. Germline loops: CDR1 SGDLS, CDR2 YYNGEE. The V and J ends lost 5 bases and 0 bases respectively, with 9 bases between them. CDR3 size: 14 residues. The CDR3 protein is CASSAASSYNEQFF. CDR3 coding DNA: TGTGCCAGCAGTGCGGCTAGCTCCTACAATGAGCAGTTCTTC.

The V gene is TRBV4-3, the J gene TRBJ1-1, with D perhaps TRBD1 (5 bases). Per the germline V gene, CDR1 is LGHNA and CDR2 is YSLEER. The CDR3 has 16 amino acids. Trimming removed 0 bases at V and 6 bases at J, with 17 bases between. CDR3 nucleotides: TGCGCCAGCAGCCAAGACTCGGGGGTCCTGGGCCCTGAAGCTTTCTTT. Its protein product is CASSQDSGVLGPEAFF.

The chain is built from TRBV28 and TRBJ1-2; a weak D match, TRBD1 (6 bases). CDR1 and CDR2 (germline): MDHEN, SYDVKM. The CDR3 spans 12 residues. Trimming took off 6 bases at V and 2 bases at J, with 7 bases between the two ends. CDR3 DNA sequence: TGTGCCAGCAGGACAGGCAACTATGGCTACACCTTC. This encodes CASRTGNYGYTF.

CDR3 residues: CASSYGTDTQYF. For the CDR3, the DNA is TGTGCCAGCAGTTACGGGACAGATACGCAGTATTTT. V and J are TRBV6-5 and TRBJ2-3, with unresolved D. The CDR3 spans 12 residues. CDR1 is MNHEY and CDR2 is SVGAGI in the germline V gene. V lost 2 bases and J 3 bases, leaving 3 bases between the germline ends.

The chain has TRBV5-6 and TRBJ1-6; D is possibly TRBD1 (5 bases). Germline V gives CDR1 SGHDT, CDR2 YYEEEE. This CDR3 comprises 15 residues. Between the trimmed V and J ends, which lost 3 bases and 7 bases, there was a span of 14 bases. CDR3: CASSSPGGENSPLHF. The CDR3 DNA sequence: TGTGCCAGCAGCTCCCCCGGGGGGGAAAATTCACCCCTCCACTTT.

The chain links TRBV29-1 to TRBJ1-1, with D possibly TRBD1 on 5 matching bases. This CDR3 region has 13 residues. Germline CDR1 reads SQVTM; CDR2 reads ANQGSEA. V gave up 1 base and J gave up 1 base, with 7 bases separating them. CDR3 in amino acids: CSVEGTSNTEAFF. The CDR3 nucleotides read TGCAGCGTTGAAGGGACATCGAACACTGAAGCTTTCTTT.

This clone was counted between two and nine times. The rearrangement links TRBV29-1 to TRBJ2-1; D not resolved. The V end lost 4 bases, the J end lost 0 bases, and 7 bases lay between the germline ends. The CDR3 extends over 13 amino acids. Germline V gene data show CDR1 as SQVTM and CDR2 as ANQGSEA. The CDR3 loop is CSVAGHSYNEQFF. The CDR3 DNA sequence: TGCAGCGTTGCCGGCCACTCCTACAATGAGCAGTTCTTC.

This rearrangement joins TRBV30 to TRBJ1-1, with D possibly being TRBD1 (5 bases). The germline V and J ends were trimmed by 8 bases and 0 bases, with 10 bases remaining between them. Germline loops: CDR1 GTSNPN, CDR2 SVGIG (reference sequence). The CDR3 loop spans 12 amino acids. The CDR3 reads CAGATLNTEAFF. In DNA form, the CDR3 reads TGTGCCGGGGCGACCCTGAACACTGAAGCTTTCTTT.

V and J are TRBV30 and TRBJ2-7; 10 bases fit TRBD1. This CDR3 comprises 14 residues. Germline values: CDR1 GTSNPN, CDR2 SVGIG (reference sequence). The V and J ends lost 1 base and 5 bases, in that order; junction bases with no gene match: 5. In DNA, the CDR3 is TGTGCCTGGAGTGCCGGGACAGGGGACCACGAGCAGTACTTC. Amino acids: CAWSAGTGDHEQYF.

J is TRBJ2-3 and V is TRBV4-3; D may be TRBD2 (7 bases). The CDR3 is 16 residues long. V was trimmed by 0 bases and J by 1 base, leaving 11 bases between them. Germline V CDR1 and CDR2: LGHNA, YSLEER. CDR3 in DNA: TGCGCCAGCAGCCAAGAAGGCGGGGGCCGCACAGATACGCAGTATTTT. This gives the protein CASSQEGGGRTDTQYF.

This clone was detected only a few times. The chain employs TRBV5-1 and TRBJ2-5, with D perhaps TRBD1 or TRBD2 (6 bases each). Germline V gives CDR1 SGHRS, CDR2 YFSETQ. This CDR3 is 13 amino acids long. V dropped 6 bases and J dropped 3 bases, with 12 bases sitting between them. CDR3 in DNA: TGCGCCAGCACGGTTAGGGGGGAAGAGACCCAGTACTTC. Translation gives CASTVRGEETQYF.

In this sample, this clone turned up a few times. This rearrangement joins TRBV13 to TRBJ1-2; D remains ambiguous. V was cut by 2 bases and J by 4 bases, with 11 bases left in between. CDR3 length: 14 amino acids. Germline V gene lookup returns CDR1 PRHDT and CDR2 FYEKMQ (reference sequence). The DNA of the CDR3 is TGTGCCAGCAGCTTAAGCCGAGACTCCTATGGCTACACCTTC. This translates into CASSLSRDSYGYTF. The whole variable domain, remainder taken from reference TRBV13 and TRBJ1-2, is AAGVIQSPRHLIKEKRETATLKCYPIPRHDTVYWYQQGPGQDPQFLISFYEKMQSDKGSIPDRFSAQQFSDYHSELNMSSLELGDSALYFCASSLSRDSYGYTFGSGTRLTVV.